Following are 10 T cell receptor beta chains from one sample sequenced in a study of T cells after posttransplantation cyclophosphamide. The table came from immunoSEQ multiplex PCR; TCRdb's copy has only in-frame clones and leaves some out. The sample has about 19,000 clones, approximately 87% seen once. Sequenced sample: memory CD4+ T cells sorted from blood. The receptors were gathered from a man between 25 and 39 years old in good health and a related stem cell transplant donor.

The chain carries TRBV5-1 and TRBJ1-1, with D possibly TRBD1 on 5 matching bases. The germline V gene encodes CDR1 SGHRS and CDR2 YFSETQ. V lost 0 bases to trimming and J lost 2 bases, with 11 bases between them. The CDR3 extends over 15 amino acids. The DNA for the CDR3 is TGCGCCAGCAGCTTGGAGGCGGGACCAAACACTGAAGCTTTCTTT. The encoded protein is CASSLEAGPNTEAFF. Full variable domain (remainder filled in from reference TRBV5-1 and TRBJ1-1): KAGVTQTPRYLIKTRGQQVTLSCSPISGHRSVSWYQQTPGQGLQFLFEYFSETQRNKGNFPGRFSGRQFSNSRSEMNVSTLELGDSALYLCASSLEAGPNTEAFFGQGTRLTVV.

V is TRBV9 and J is TRBJ2-3, with a tentative D call TRBD2 (6 bases). V was trimmed by 4 bases and J by 0 bases, leaving 15 bases between them. Germline V gives CDR1 SGDLS, CDR2 YYNGEE. This CDR3 spans 16 amino acids. The CDR3 nucleotides read TGTGCCAGCAGCCCACCGGGACTGGACAGCACAGATACGCAGTATTTT. This sequence encodes CASSPPGLDSTDTQYF.

This clone is a singleton in its sample. The rearrangement uses TRBV2 and TRBJ2-5, with a tentative D call TRBD2 (5 bases). Germline V lookup: CDR1 SNHLY, CDR2 FYNNEI. The CDR3 is 15 residues long. Trimming removed 4 bases at V and 5 bases at J, with 17 bases between. CDR3 DNA: TGTGCCAGCAGTGCCTCCTCGCCCCCGGGGGAGACCCAGTACTTC. Protein: CASSASSPPGETQYF.

In its sample, this clone was seen a few times. The genes are TRBV6-5 and TRBJ1-1, with D possibly TRBD1 on 5 matching bases. Germline V gene lookup returns CDR1 MNHEY and CDR2 SVGAGI. CDR3 length: 16 amino acids. Between the trimmed V and J ends, which lost 2 bases and 3 bases, there was a span of 16 bases. The DNA for the CDR3 is TGTGCCAGCAGTTACGCCAACATACAGGCCTACACTGAAGCTTTCTTT. Its translation is CASSYANIQAYTEAFF.

Only a few counts were recorded for this clone. This rearrangement joins TRBV6-1 to TRBJ1-6; no definite D call. CDR1 and CDR2 (germline): MNHNS, SASEGT. Trimming removed 5 bases from V and 6 bases from J, with 8 bases in between. The CDR3 is 13 amino acids. The CDR3 reads CASSPSPNSPLHF. The CDR3 nucleotides read TGTGCCAGCAGTCCCAGTCCTAATTCACCCCTCCACTTT.

The CDR3 sequence: CASSPQGNSPLHF. CDR3 bases: TGTGCCAGCTCACCTCAGGGGAATTCACCCCTCCACTTT. The J gene is TRBJ1-6, the V gene TRBV18; D might be TRBD1 (6 bases). The CDR3 is 13 amino acids. In germline, CDR1 is KGHSH, CDR2 LQKENI. Trimming cost V 3 bases and J 7 bases, with 7 bases left between them.

The chain combines TRBV5-6 with TRBJ1-1; D call uncertain. The V end lost 4 bases, the J end lost 3 bases, and 13 bases lay between the germline ends. The CDR3 is 14 residues long. Germline assignment: CDR1 SGHDT and CDR2 YYEEEE. CDR3 sequence (DNA): TGTGCCAGCAGCGTGGGCGGTCGGGACACTGAAGCTTTCTTT. Protein sequence: CASSVGGRDTEAFF. The full variable domain, its missing parts supplied by reference TRBV5-6 and TRBJ1-1, is DAGVTQSPTHLIKTRGQQVTLRCSPKSGHDTVSWYQQALGQGPQFIFQYYEEEERQRGNFPDRFSGHQFPNYSSELNVNALLLGDSALYLCASSVGGRDTEAFFGQGTRLTVV.

The V call is TRBV5-6, the J call TRBJ2-3; 13 nucleotides match TRBD2. This CDR3 spans 18 amino acids. V shed 3 bases, J shed 6 bases, and the junction held 13 bases outside the gene matches. Germline V gives CDR1 SGHDT, CDR2 YYEEEE. The CDR3 is CASSSLGLAGALGDTQYF. The CDR3 DNA is TGTGCCAGCAGCTCCTTAGGACTAGCGGGGGCCTTGGGGGATACGCAGTATTTT.

The chain links TRBV18 to TRBJ1-2; D unclear. CDR3 size: 13 residues. CDR1 and CDR2 (germline): KGHSH, LQKENI. The V gene lost 3 bases and the J gene lost 8 bases, with 13 bases spanning the gap. The CDR3 protein is CASSPAEVKGYTF. CDR3 DNA sequence: TGTGCCAGCTCACCGGCGGAGGTAAAGGGCTACACCTTC. The whole variable domain, filled in from reference TRBV18 and TRBJ1-2, reads NAGVMQNPRHLVRRRGQEARLRCSPMKGHSHVYWYRQLPEEGLKFMVYLQKENIIDESGMPKERFSAEFPKEGPSILRIQQVVRGDSAAYFCASSPAEVKGYTFGSGTRLTVV.

The J gene is TRBJ2-2, the V gene TRBV13; D may be TRBD2 (5 bases). V dropped 1 base and J dropped 5 bases, with 5 bases sitting between them. The CDR3 is 13 residues long. Looked up from germline, CDR1 is PRHDT and CDR2 is FYEKMQ (reference sequence). The CDR3 nucleotides are TGTGCCAGCAGCTTAGAGCGGACCGGGGAGCTGTTTTTT. This sequence encodes CASSLERTGELFF. Full variable domain (outside the CDR3, taken from reference TRBV13 and TRBJ2-2): AAGVIQSPRHLIKEKRETATLKCYPIPRHDTVYWYQQGPGQDPQFLISFYEKMQSDKGSIPDRFSAQQFSDYHSELNMSSLELGDSALYFCASSLERTGELFFGEGSRLTVL.